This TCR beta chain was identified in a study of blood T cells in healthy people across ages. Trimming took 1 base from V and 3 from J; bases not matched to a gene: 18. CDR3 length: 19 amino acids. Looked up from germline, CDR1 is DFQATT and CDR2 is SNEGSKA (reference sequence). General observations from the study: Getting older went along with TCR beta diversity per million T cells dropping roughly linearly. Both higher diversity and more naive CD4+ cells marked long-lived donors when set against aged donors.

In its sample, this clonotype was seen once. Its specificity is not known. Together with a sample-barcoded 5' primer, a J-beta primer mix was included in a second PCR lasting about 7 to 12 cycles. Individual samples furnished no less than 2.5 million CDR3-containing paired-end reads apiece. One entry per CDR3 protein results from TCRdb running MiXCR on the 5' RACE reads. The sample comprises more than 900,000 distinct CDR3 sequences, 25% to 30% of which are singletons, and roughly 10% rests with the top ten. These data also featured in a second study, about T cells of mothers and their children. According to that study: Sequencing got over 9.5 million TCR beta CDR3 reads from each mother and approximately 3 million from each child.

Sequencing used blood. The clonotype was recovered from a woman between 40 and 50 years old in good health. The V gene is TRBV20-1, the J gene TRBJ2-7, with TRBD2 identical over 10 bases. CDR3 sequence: CSARAQGLATARAYYEQYF. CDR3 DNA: TGCAGTGCTAGAGCCCAGGGACTAGCGACCGCTAGGGCGTACTACGAGCAGTACTTC.